Described below is a single T cell receptor beta chain sequence and its context. The data were taken from a study of blood T cell repertoires in COVID-19. In the original analysis: Counts of nucleated cells, estimated from reference gene primer amplification, were obtained. Assay: immunoSEQ multiplex PCR; the TCRdb copy retains only in-frame clones and omits some. V, J and clone size were drawn from that table, and D and trimming were deduced from the DNA. The sample has about 110,000 clones, approximately 70% seen once. V lost 0 bases and J 4 bases, leaving 10 bases between the germline ends. The CDR3 contains 15 residues. Germline V gene data show CDR1 as SGDLS and CDR2 as YYNGEE.

The chain has TRBV9 and TRBJ2-2; TRBD1 is a possible D gene (6 bases). The specimen sequenced was peripheral blood. This sequence was found in a woman aged 40 to 55 with acute or convalescent COVID-19. The CDR3 nucleotides read TGTGCCAGCAGCGTAGCACAGGGTCCCACCGGGGAGCTGTTTTTT. Its protein product is CASSVAQGPTGELFF.